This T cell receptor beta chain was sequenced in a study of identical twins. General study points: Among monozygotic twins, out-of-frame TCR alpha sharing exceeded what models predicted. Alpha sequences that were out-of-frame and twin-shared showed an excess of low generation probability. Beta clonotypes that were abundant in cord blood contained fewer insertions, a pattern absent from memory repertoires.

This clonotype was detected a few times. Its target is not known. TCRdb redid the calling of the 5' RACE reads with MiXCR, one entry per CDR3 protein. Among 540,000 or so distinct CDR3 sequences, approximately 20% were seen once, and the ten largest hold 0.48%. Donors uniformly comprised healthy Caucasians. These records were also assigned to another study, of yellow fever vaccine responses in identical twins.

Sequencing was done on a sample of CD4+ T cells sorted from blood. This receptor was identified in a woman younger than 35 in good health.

The CDR3 region has the DNA TGTGCCAGCAGCCAAGACAGACAGGTTGGCGAGCAGTACGTC. This encodes CASSQDRQVGEQYV. The V gene is TRBV4-2, the J gene TRBJ2-7; D perhaps matches TRBD1 (6 bases). This CDR3 comprises 14 residues. The V end was cut by 0 bases, the J end by 6 bases, with 12 bases between. Germline V CDR1 and CDR2: LGHNA, YNFKEQ.